This T cell receptor beta chain was recovered during a study of blood T cells in healthy people across ages. Findings of the study overall: Per million T cells, TCR beta diversity dropped about linearly as age rose.

Combining a sample-barcoded 5' primer with a J-beta primer mix, a second PCR ran for roughly 7 to 12 cycles. Carrying 12 random nucleotides, a template-switch adaptor labeled each individual cDNA molecule. Each sample provided no less than 2.5 million CDR3-containing paired-end reads. MiXCR, applied by TCRdb to the 5' RACE reads, yields one record per CDR3 protein. Of 1.5 million to 2 million distinct CDR3 sequences listed, about 39% were seen once; the top ten hold roughly 24%. This CDR3 is 14 amino acids long. The J segment lost 4 bases and the V segment lost 6 bases, leaving 7 bases of the junction unmatched. This clonotype turned up a few times. Its antigen is undetermined. Peripheral blood from each donor was collected in a volume of 8 to 10 milliliters.

The rearrangement joins TRBV12-3 or TRBV12-4 to TRBJ1-2, with 8 bases identical to TRBD1. The sequence derives from a human donor in good health. The sample was blood. CDR3 region: CASRMTGETYGYTF. The CDR3 DNA is TGTGCCAGCAGGATGACAGGGGAAACCTATGGCTACACCTTC.